These 8 T cell receptor beta chains share one sample of origin, sequenced in a study of blood T cell repertoires in COVID-19. TCRdb keeps only in-frame clones here, not all; method: immunoSEQ multiplex PCR. The sample has approximately 110,000 clones, roughly 85% seen once. The sample consisted of peripheral blood. The receptors here all came from a woman in her sixties with acute or convalescent COVID-19.

The V gene is TRBV2, the J gene TRBJ2-5, with D tentatively TRBD1 (6 bases). The CDR3 extends over 17 amino acids. Per the germline V gene, CDR1 is SNHLY and CDR2 is FYNNEI. With 3 bases removed from V and 6 bases from J, the gap between germline ends came to 23 bases. CDR3 sequence reads: CASSETKRVRGGKTQYF. CDR3 bases: TGTGCCAGCAGTGAGACTAAACGGGTCAGGGGTGGTAAGACCCAGTACTTC.

This chain uses TRBV29-1 with TRBJ1-1, with D perhaps matching TRBD1 (5 bases). Trimming took off 1 base at V and 6 bases at J, with 12 bases between the two ends. The CDR3 covers 13 residues. Germline CDR1 is SQVTM and CDR2 is ANQGSEA. CDR3 region: CSVEGQQGAEAFF. CDR3 in DNA: TGCAGCGTTGAAGGCCAGCAGGGCGCTGAAGCTTTCTTT.

This clone appeared once. Other DNA sequences from this sample encode an identical CDR3 as well. The rearrangement uses TRBV6-1 and TRBJ1-2, with D possibly TRBD1 on 6 matching bases. V was clipped by 1 base and J by 4 bases, with 7 bases between them. The length of the CDR3 is 13 residues. CDR1 is MNHNS and CDR2 is SASEGT in the germline V gene. The CDR3 DNA follows: TGTGCCAGCAGTGAAGGAGGGGGCTATGGCTACACCTTC. Amino acid sequence: CASSEGGGYGYTF.

This chain uses TRBV3-1 (or the pseudogene TRBV3-2) with TRBJ1-5, with 9 bases matching TRBD1. V shed 0 bases, J shed 3 bases, and the junction held 3 bases outside the gene matches. Germline CDR1 and CDR2: LGHDT and YNNKEL (reference sequence). This CDR3 is built from 16 residues. The CDR3 sequence: CASSQEDRGTNQPQHF. The CDR3 DNA follows: TGTGCCAGCAGCCAAGAGGACAGGGGTACCAATCAGCCCCAGCATTTT.

A word on this clone: At one end, the junction sequence differs from germline, possibly due to a read error. The V and J genes are TRBV7-7 and TRBJ2-5; possible D gene TRBD1, 6 bases. Germline V lookup: CDR1 SSHAT, CDR2 FNYEAQ (reference sequence). The length of the CDR3 is 15 residues. CDR3 sequence reads: CASSLSTGLGETQYF. CDR3 DNA: TGTGCTAGCAGCTTATCAACAGGGTTAGGAGAGACCCAGTACTTC.

V gene TRBV5-1 combines with J gene TRBJ2-5; TRBD2 matches 7 bases. After removal of 2 bases from V and 1 base from J, the junction contained 5 bases not matched to a gene. Germline CDR1 is SGHRS and CDR2 is YFSETQ. The CDR3 has 15 amino acids. The CDR3 protein is CASSLGGGGQETQYF. The CDR3 coding sequence is TGCGCCAGCAGCTTAGGTGGCGGGGGCCAAGAGACCCAGTACTTC.

This chain uses TRBV18 with TRBJ2-3; TRBD1 agrees at 7 bases. This CDR3 contains 16 residues. V was pared by 3 bases and J by 0 bases, with 6 bases of the junction left unmatched. Germline CDR1 is KGHSH and CDR2 is LQKENI. The CDR3 coding sequence is TGTGCCAGCTCACCCCAGCTGGACAGGAGCACAGATACGCAGTATTTT. It specifies CASSPQLDRSTDTQYF.

V usage is TRBV5-1 and J usage is TRBJ2-5; TRBD1 might be the D (5 bases). Germline lookup yields CDR1 SGHRS and CDR2 YFSETQ. The ends were cut back, 4 bases at V and 4 bases at J, with 8 bases in the middle. CDR3 length: 12 residues. CDR3 region: CASSPQGETQYF. In nucleotides, the CDR3 is TGCGCCAGCAGCCCGCAGGGAGAGACCCAGTACTTC.